These 10 T cell receptor beta chains came from one sample sequenced in a study of shared clonotypes between healthy human individuals. CD45RO-negative, CCR7-selected cells formed the naive CD8 fraction, which excluded terminally differentiated effector memory CD45RA+ cells. The data were produced by immunoSEQ multiplex PCR, yet TCRdb's version contains in-frame clones alone and is incomplete. The table has 600,000 or so clones, roughly 96% seen once. Sequenced sample: naive CD8+ T cells sorted from blood. These receptors were collected from a woman in her 30s in good health.

V gene TRBV28 combines with J gene TRBJ2-3, with 11 bases fitting TRBD2. Germline V gene sequence: CDR1 MDHEN, CDR2 SYDVKM. The CDR3 contains 16 residues. V gave up 2 bases and J gave up 1 base; unmatched junction bases: 2. CDR3 nucleotide sequence: TGTGCCAGCAGTTTAACACTAGCGGGAGGCACAGATACGCAGTATTTT. Translation: CASSLTLAGGTDTQYF.

The V and J genes are TRBV5-1 and TRBJ2-7; 11 bases are shared with TRBD1. Germline values: CDR1 SGHRS, CDR2 YFSETQ. The CDR3 is made up of 14 amino acids. After removal of 4 bases from V and 7 bases from J, the junction contained 7 bases not matched to a gene. CDR3 nucleotide sequence: TGCGCCAGCAGCGACGGACAGGGGGCTGGTGAGCAGTACTTC. It codes for CASSDGQGAGEQYF.

Concerning this clone: This specimen includes other DNA sequences encoding the same CDR3. V is TRBV5-1 and J is TRBJ1-1; D gene uncertain. The germline CDR1 and CDR2 sequences are SGHRS and YFSETQ. This CDR3 has 14 amino acids. The germline V and J ends were trimmed by 1 base and 3 bases, with 10 bases remaining between them. The CDR3 region is CASSLRGGDTEAFF. Here the CDR3 DNA reads TGCGCCAGCAGCTTGCGTGGAGGAGACACTGAAGCTTTCTTT.

The chain uses TRBV4-1 and TRBJ1-1; the D is unclear. Deletions cut 0 bases from V and 1 base from J, with 15 bases between. Germline CDR1 is MGHRA and CDR2 is YSYEKL. CDR3 size: 17 residues. The CDR3 DNA reads TGCGCCAGCAGCCAAGATAATCTGGCCGGCCAGAACACTGAAGCTTTCTTT. This codes for CASSQDNLAGQNTEAFF.

The chain links TRBV2 to TRBJ1-1; D is uncertain. Trimming pared 6 bases from V and 1 base from J, leaving 12 bases between. Germline CDR1 and CDR2: SNHLY and FYNNEI. The CDR3 runs to 14 residues. CDR3 DNA sequence: TGTGCCAGCAGGGCGGACTCTTCGAACACTGAAGCTTTCTTT. This encodes CASRADSSNTEAFF.

This chain's CDR3 is CASSLGPGGTQYF. CDR3 DNA sequence: TGTGCCAGTAGTCTCGGTCCGGGAGGGACCCAGTACTTC. The chain has TRBV19 and TRBJ2-5; 7 bases agree with TRBD2. This CDR3 has 13 residues. The J segment lost 7 bases and the V segment lost 5 bases, leaving 7 bases of the junction unmatched. The germline V gene has CDR1 LNHDA and CDR2 SQIVND (reference sequence).

The J gene is TRBJ2-7, the V gene TRBV28; possible D gene TRBD1, 6 bases. Germline V lookup: CDR1 MDHEN, CDR2 SYDVKM. The CDR3 spans 16 residues. The V and J ends lost 6 bases and 4 bases respectively, with 22 bases between them. The CDR3 sequence is CASSHNREEGSYEQYF. The DNA for the CDR3 is TGTGCCAGCAGCCATAACAGGGAAGAGGGTTCATACGAGCAGTACTTC.

The chain employs TRBV27 and TRBJ2-2; a possible D gene is TRBD2 (6 bases). CDR1 is MNHEY and CDR2 is SMNVEV in the germline V gene (reference sequence). The CDR3 has 15 amino acids. Trimming took 7 bases from V and 6 from J, leaving 18 bases between them. This CDR3 is CASKLVGGAAGELFF. The CDR3 DNA follows: TGTGCCAGCAAGCTTGTCGGAGGGGCGGCCGGGGAGCTGTTTTTT.

J is TRBJ1-1 and V is TRBV4-1; TRBD1 aligns across 9 bases. The V gene's germline CDR1 is MGHRA and CDR2 YSYEKL. J lost 7 bases, V lost 4 bases, and 13 bases had no gene match. The CDR3 has 16 residues. The CDR3 nucleotides are TGCGCCAGCAGCCCAAGGTCGGGACAGGGATTGGGTGAAGCTTTCTTT. It is translated as CASSPRSGQGLGEAFF.

The chain uses TRBV4-1 and TRBJ2-7; maybe TRBD2 (5 bases). Germline assignment: CDR1 MGHRA and CDR2 YSYEKL. The CDR3 is made up of 16 amino acids. The V and J ends lost 0 bases and 3 bases respectively, with 15 bases between them. CDR3 sequence reads: CASSQDPASSHYEQYF. In DNA form, the CDR3 reads TGCGCCAGCAGCCAAGATCCGGCTAGCAGCCACTACGAGCAGTACTTC.